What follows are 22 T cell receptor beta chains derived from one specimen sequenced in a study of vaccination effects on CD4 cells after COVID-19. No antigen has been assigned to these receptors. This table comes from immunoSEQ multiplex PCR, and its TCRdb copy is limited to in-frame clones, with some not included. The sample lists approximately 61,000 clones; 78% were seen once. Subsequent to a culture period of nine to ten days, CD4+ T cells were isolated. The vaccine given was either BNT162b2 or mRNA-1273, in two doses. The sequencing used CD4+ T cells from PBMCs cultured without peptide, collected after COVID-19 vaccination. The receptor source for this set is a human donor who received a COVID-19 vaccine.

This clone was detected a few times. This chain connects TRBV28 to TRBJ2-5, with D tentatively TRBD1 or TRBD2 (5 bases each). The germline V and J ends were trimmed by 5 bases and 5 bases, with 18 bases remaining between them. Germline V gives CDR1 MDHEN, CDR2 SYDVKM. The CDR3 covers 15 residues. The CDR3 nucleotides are TGTGCCAGCAGTCCCCGGGTGAGGGGCCGGGAGACCCAGTACTTC. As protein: CASSPRVRGRETQYF. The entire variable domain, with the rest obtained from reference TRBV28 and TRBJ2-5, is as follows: DVKVTQSSRYLVKRTGEKVFLECVQDMDHENMFWYRQDPGLGLRLIYFSYDVKMKEKGDIPEGYSVSREKKERFSLILESASTNQTSMYLCASSPRVRGRETQYFGPGTRLLVL.

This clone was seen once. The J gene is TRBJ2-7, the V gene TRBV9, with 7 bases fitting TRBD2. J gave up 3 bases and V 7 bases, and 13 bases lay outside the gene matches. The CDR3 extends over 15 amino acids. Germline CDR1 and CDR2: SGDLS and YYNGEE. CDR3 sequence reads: CASGRGTESYYEQYF. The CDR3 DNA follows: TGTGCCAGCGGGAGGGGTACAGAGAGTTACTACGAGCAGTACTTC. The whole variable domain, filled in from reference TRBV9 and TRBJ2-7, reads DSGVTQTPKHLITATGQRVTLRCSPRSGDLSVYWYQQSLDQGLQFLIQYYNGEERAKGNILERFSAQQFPDLHSELNLSSLELGDSALYFCASGRGTESYYEQYFGPGTRLTVT.

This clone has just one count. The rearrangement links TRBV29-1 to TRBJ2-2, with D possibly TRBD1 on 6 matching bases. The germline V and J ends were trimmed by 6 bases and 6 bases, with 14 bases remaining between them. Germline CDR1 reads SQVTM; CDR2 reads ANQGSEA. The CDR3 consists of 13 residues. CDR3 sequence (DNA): TGCAGCGTACAGGGAAATAGTCCCGGGGAGCTGTTTTTT. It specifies CSVQGNSPGELFF.

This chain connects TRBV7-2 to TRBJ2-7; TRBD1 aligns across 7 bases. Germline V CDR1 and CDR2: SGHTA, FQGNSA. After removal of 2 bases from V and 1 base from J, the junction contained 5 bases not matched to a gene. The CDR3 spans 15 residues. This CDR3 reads CASSLTMGQSYEQYF. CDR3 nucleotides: TGTGCCAGCAGCTTAACGATGGGACAGTCCTACGAGCAGTACTTC.

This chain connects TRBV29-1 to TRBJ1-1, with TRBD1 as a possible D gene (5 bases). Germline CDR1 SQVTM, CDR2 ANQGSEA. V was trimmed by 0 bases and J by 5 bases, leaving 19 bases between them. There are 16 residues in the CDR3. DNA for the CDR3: TGCAGCGTTGAAGATCTGCACTTGTGGGGGGATACTGAAGCTTTCTTT. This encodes CSVEDLHLWGDTEAFF.

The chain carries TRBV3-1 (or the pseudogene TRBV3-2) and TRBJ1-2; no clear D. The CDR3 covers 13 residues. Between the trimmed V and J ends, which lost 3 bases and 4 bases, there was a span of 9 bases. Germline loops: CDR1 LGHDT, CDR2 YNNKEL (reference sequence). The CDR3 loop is CASSQRRTYGYTF. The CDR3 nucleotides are TGTGCCAGCAGCCAGAGGAGGACCTATGGCTACACCTTC.

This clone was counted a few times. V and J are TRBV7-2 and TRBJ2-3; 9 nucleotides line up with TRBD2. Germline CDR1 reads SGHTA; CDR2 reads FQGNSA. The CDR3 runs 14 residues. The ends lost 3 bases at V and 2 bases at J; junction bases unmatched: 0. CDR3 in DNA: TGTGCCAGCAGCTTGGGACTAGCCACAGATACGCAGTATTTT. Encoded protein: CASSLGLATDTQYF.

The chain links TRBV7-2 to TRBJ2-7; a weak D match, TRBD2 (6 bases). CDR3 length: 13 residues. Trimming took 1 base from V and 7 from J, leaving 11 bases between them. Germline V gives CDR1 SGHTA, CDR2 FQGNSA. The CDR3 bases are TGTGCCAGCAGCTTAGTGAGGGCGGGAGAGCAGTACTTC. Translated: CASSLVRAGEQYF.

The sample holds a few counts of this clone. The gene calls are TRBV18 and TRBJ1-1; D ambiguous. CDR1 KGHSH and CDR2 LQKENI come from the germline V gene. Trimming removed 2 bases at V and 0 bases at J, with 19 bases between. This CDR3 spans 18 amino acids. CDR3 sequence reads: CASSPIPFRPNMNTEAFF. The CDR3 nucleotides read TGTGCCAGCTCACCAATTCCATTCCGGCCCAACATGAACACTGAAGCTTTCTTT.

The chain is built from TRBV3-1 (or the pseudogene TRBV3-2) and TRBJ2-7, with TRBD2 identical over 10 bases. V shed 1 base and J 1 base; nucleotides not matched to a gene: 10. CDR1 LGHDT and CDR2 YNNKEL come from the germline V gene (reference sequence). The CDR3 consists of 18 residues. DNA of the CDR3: TGTGCCAGCAGCCAAGGACCCTTTAGCGGGGGGCCTTCCTACGAGCAGTACTTC. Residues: CASSQGPFSGGPSYEQYF.

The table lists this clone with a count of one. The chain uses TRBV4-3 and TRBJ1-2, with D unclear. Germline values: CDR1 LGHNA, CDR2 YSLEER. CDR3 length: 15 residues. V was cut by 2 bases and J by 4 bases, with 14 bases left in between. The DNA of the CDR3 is TGCGCCAGCAGCCAACTGTGGACTGCTGGCTATGGCTACACCTTC. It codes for CASSQLWTAGYGYTF.

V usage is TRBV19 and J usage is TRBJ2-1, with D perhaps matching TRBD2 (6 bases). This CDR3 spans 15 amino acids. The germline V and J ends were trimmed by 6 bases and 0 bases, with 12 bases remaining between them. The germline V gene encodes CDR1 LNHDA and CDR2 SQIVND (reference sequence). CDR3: CASSRRLDSYNEQFF. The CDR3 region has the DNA TGTGCCAGTAGCCGCAGACTAGACTCCTACAATGAGCAGTTCTTC.

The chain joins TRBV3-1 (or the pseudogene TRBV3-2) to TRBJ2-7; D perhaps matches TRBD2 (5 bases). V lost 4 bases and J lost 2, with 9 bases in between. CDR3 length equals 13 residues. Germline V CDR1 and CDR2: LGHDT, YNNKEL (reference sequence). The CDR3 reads CASSPPGTYEQYF. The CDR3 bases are TGTGCCAGCAGCCCGCCGGGAACCTACGAGCAGTACTTC.

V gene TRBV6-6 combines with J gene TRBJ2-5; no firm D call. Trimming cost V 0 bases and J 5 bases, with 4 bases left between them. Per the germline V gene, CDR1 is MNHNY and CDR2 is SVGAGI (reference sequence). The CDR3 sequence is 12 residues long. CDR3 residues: CASSYSGETQYF. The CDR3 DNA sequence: TGTGCCAGCAGTTACTCCGGGGAGACCCAGTACTTC.

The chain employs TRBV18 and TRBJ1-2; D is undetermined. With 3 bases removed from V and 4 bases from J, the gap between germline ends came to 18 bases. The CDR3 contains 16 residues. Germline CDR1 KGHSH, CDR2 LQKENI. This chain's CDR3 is CASSPEQNFQLYGYTF. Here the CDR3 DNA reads TGTGCCAGCTCACCTGAACAGAACTTTCAACTCTATGGCTACACCTTC.

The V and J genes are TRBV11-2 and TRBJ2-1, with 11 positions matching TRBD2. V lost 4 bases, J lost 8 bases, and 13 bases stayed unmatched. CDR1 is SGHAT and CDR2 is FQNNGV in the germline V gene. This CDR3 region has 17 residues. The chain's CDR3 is CASSSTVSSGRAHEQFF. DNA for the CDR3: TGTGCCAGCAGCTCCACCGTGAGTAGCGGGAGGGCCCATGAGCAGTTCTTC.

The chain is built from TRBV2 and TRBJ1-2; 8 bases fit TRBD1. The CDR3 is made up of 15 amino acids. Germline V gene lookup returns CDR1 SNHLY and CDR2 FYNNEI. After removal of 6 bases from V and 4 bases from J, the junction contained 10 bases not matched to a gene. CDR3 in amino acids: CASRPDRGGGYGYTF. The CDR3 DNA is TGTGCCAGCAGGCCAGACAGGGGAGGAGGCTATGGCTACACCTTC. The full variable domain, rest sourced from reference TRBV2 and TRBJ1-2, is EPEVTQTPSHQVTQMGQEVILRCVPISNHLYFYWYRQILGQKVEFLVSFYNNEISEKSEIFDDQFSVERPDGSNFTLKIRSTKLEDSAMYFCASRPDRGGGYGYTFGSGTRLTVV.

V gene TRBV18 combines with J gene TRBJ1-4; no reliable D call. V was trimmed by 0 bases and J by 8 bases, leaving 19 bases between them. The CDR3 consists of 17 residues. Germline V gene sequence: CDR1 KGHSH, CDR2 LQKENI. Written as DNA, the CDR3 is TGTGCCAGCTCACCACCCCCATCGGGTTGGAGTAAAGAAAAACTGTTTTTT. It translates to CASSPPPSGWSKEKLFF.

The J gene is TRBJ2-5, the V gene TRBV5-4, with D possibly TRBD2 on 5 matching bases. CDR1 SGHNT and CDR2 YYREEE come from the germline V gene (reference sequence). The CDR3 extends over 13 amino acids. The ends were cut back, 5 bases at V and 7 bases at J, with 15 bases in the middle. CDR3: CASSLDYEGTQYF. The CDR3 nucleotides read TGTGCCAGCAGTTTAGACTACGAAGGGACCCAGTACTTC.

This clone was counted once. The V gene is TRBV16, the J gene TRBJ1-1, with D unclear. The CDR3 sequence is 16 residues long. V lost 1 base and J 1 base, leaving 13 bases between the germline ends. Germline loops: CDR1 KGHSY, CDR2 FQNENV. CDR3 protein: CASSQLLLRQNTEAFF. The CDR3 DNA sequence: TGTGCCAGCAGCCAATTATTGCTTCGACAGAACACTGAAGCTTTCTTT.

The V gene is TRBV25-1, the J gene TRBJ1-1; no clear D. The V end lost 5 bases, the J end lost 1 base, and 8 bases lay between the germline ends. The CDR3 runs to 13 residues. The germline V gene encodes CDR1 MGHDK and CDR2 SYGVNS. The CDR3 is CASSNDANTEAFF. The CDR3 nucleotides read TGTGCCAGCAGTAACGATGCGAACACTGAAGCTTTCTTT.

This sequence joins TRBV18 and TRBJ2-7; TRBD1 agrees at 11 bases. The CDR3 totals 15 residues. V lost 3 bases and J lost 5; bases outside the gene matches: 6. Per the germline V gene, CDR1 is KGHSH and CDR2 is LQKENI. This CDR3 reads CASSPSGTGGNEQYF. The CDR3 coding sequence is TGTGCCAGCTCACCGTCCGGGACAGGGGGTAACGAGCAGTACTTC.